The T cell receptor (beta chain) described here comes from a study of cytomegalovirus exposure and HLA in healthy donors. The donors belonged to the 120-subject validation cohort, separate from the approximately 670-subject first cohort. This clone was picked up a small number of times. TCRdb's copy holds only in-frame clones and misses some; the assay was immunoSEQ multiplex PCR. This sample carries more than 85,000 clones, about 93% of them seen once, and the ten largest clones take 0.95% to 1.3%. The CDR3 has 12 residues. V was shortened by 6 bases and J by 2 bases, with 8 bases between the two germline ends. Looked up from germline, CDR1 is MNHEY and CDR2 is SMNVEV (reference sequence).

This TCR was sampled from a woman aged 25 to 45 in good health and CMV-seropositive. The sequencing sample was made of PBMCs. The V gene is TRBV27, the J gene TRBJ2-7; possible D gene TRBD1, 5 bases. The CDR3 reads CASRGPTYEQYF. Here the CDR3 DNA reads TGTGCCAGCAGGGGGCCGACCTACGAGCAGTACTTC.